The clone carrying this TCR beta chain was detected only a few times. Germline CDR1 is MNHNS and CDR2 is SASEGT. The CDR3 is 13 amino acids. MiXCR, applied by TCRdb to the PCR reads, yields one record per CDR3 protein. This table has some 4,100 distinct CDR3 sequences, over 25% appearing once. This specimen comes from a study of immune characterization of retroperitoneal liposarcoma. The sequence was collected from a female donor with retroperitoneal liposarcoma. The rearrangement joins TRBV6-1 to TRBJ2-1; D unclear. With the DNA end fitting TRBJ2-7 better, the J assignment may be wrong. Material for sequencing was blood. CDR3 DNA sequence: TGTGCCAGCAGTCAAAACTCCCGCTACGAGCAGTACTTC. Its protein is CASSQNSRYEQYF.